The 12 T cell receptor beta chains in this list originate from one sample, sequenced in a study of identical twins. TCRdb recomputed calls from the 5' RACE reads with MiXCR, one row per CDR3 protein. Altogether a few hundred thousand distinct CDR3 sequences are present, over 9.5% being singletons, with the ten largest covering about 9%. Material: memory T cells sorted from blood. These receptors all stem from a man aged 50 to 59 in good health.

This clonotype was counted only a few times. This chain uses TRBV6-2 or TRBV6-3 with TRBJ2-1; TRBD2 matches at 14 bases. This CDR3 has 15 residues. Trimming cost V 6 bases and J 11 bases; bases outside gene matches: 9. Looked up from germline, CDR1 is MNHEY and CDR2 is SVGEGT. The CDR3 loop is CASSTWTSGGSQQFF. The CDR3 DNA reads as TGTGCCAGCAGCACCTGGACTAGCGGGGGGTCCCAGCAGTTCTTC.

The CDR3 DNA reads TGTGCCAGCAGCCCCTGGAGCTCTGGAAACACCATATATTTT. This encodes CASSPWSSGNTIYF. J is TRBJ1-3 and V is TRBV7-9; D gene ambiguous. V dropped 5 bases and J dropped 0 bases, with 8 bases sitting between them. The CDR3 contains 14 residues. Germline loops: CDR1 SEHNR, CDR2 FQNEAQ (reference sequence).

This clonotype occurred many times. The rearrangement uses TRBV9 and TRBJ1-2, with D unresolved. There are 15 residues in the CDR3. CDR1 and CDR2 from the germline V gene are SGDLS and YYNGEE. Deletions cut 0 bases from V and 0 bases from J, with 9 bases between. The CDR3 region has the DNA TGTGCCAGCAGCGTAGGAGTTTCGGCTAACTATGGCTACACCTTC. Amino acids: CASSVGVSANYGYTF. Looking up the rest from reference TRBV9 and TRBJ1-2 gives the full variable domain: DSGVTQTPKHLITATGQRVTLRCSPRSGDLSVYWYQQSLDQGLQFLIQYYNGEERAKGNILERFSAQQFPDLHSELNLSSLELGDSALYFCASSVGVSANYGYTFGSGTRLTVV.

In its sample, this clonotype was seen a few times. The chain links TRBV7-2 to TRBJ1-6, with D maybe TRBD1 (5 bases). Looked up from germline, CDR1 is SGHTA and CDR2 is FQGNSA. The CDR3 runs to 19 residues. The V end was cut by 0 bases, the J end by 6 bases, with 21 bases between. In DNA, the CDR3 is TGTGCCAGCAGCTTAGCGCTAGTCATAGGACACAGCCTTAATTCACCCCTCCACTTT. Amino acids: CASSLALVIGHSLNSPLHF.

This clonotype has just a few counts. DNA of the CDR3: TGTGCCAGCAGCGTCACGCCGGGACATTGGAATGAGCAGTTCTTC. Translated, it gives CASSVTPGHWNEQFF. J is TRBJ2-1 and V is TRBV7-2; D may be TRBD1 (6 bases). Germline V CDR1 and CDR2: SGHTA, FQGNSA. V was cut by 5 bases and J by 7 bases, with 18 bases left in between. The CDR3 length is 15 residues.

The CDR3 protein is CASSQDLNVRTNTEAFF. DNA for the CDR3: TGCGCCAGCAGCCAAGATCTTAACGTCAGGACGAACACTGAAGCTTTCTTT. The J gene is TRBJ1-1, the V gene TRBV4-3, with D unresolved. The length of the CDR3 is 17 residues. V was pared by 0 bases and J by 1 base, with 15 bases between. Looked up from germline, CDR1 is LGHNA and CDR2 is YSLEER.

This clonotype turned up a few times. The chain uses TRBV6-2 or TRBV6-3 and TRBJ2-4; D perhaps matches TRBD1 (7 bases). Deletions cut 5 bases from V and 1 base from J, with 15 bases between. Germline V gives CDR1 MNHEY, CDR2 SVGEGT. The CDR3 contains 16 residues. CDR3 coding DNA: TGTGCCAGCAGTCGGGACAGACTAGAGGCCAAAAACATTCAGTACTTC. This sequence encodes CASSRDRLEAKNIQYF.

J is TRBJ2-7 and V is TRBV10-3, with 11 bases lining up with TRBD1. V lost 6 bases, J lost 4 bases, and 2 bases stayed unmatched. Germline loops: CDR1 ENHRY, CDR2 SYGVKD. The CDR3 runs to 13 residues. The CDR3 loop reads CAISGTGGYEQYF. As DNA, the CDR3 is TGTGCCATCAGCGGGACAGGGGGGTACGAGCAGTACTTC.

The table lists this clonotype with many counts. The CDR3 reads CAARSAGSYSNQPQHF. CDR3 nucleotides: TGTGCCGCAAGGAGTGCAGGGTCCTATAGCAATCAGCCCCAGCATTTT. This chain joins TRBV6-2 or TRBV6-3 and TRBJ1-5, with D perhaps TRBD1 (5 bases). Germline CDR1 is MNHEY and CDR2 is SVGEGT. The V end was cut by 11 bases, the J end by 0 bases, with 20 bases between. This CDR3 is built from 16 residues.

This clonotype was seen many times. This sequence joins TRBV27 and TRBJ2-1; 8 bases are shared with TRBD2. J gave up 7 bases and V 2 bases, and 7 bases lay outside the gene matches. Per the germline V gene, CDR1 is MNHEY and CDR2 is SMNVEV (reference sequence). The CDR3 has 15 residues. CDR3 residues: CASSLNGGAINEQFF. The CDR3 DNA reads as TGTGCCAGCAGTTTAAACGGGGGGGCCATTAATGAGCAGTTCTTC.

In its sample, this clonotype was seen many times. This chain uses TRBV7-8 with TRBJ2-5; D might be TRBD1 (6 bases). CDR1 SGHVS and CDR2 FQNEAQ come from the germline V gene. V gave up 0 bases and J gave up 3 bases, with 11 bases separating them. This CDR3 region has 15 residues. The CDR3 here is CASSLAQGREETQYF. CDR3 nucleotide sequence: TGTGCCAGCAGCTTAGCCCAGGGGCGGGAAGAGACCCAGTACTTC.

This clonotype was picked up many times. The CDR3: CASSPISANSPLHF. In nucleotides, the CDR3 is TGTGCCAGCAGCCCGATCAGTGCGAATTCACCCCTCCACTTT. The V call is TRBV16, the J call TRBJ1-6; D is ambiguous. Germline V gives CDR1 KGHSY, CDR2 FQNENV. V lost 4 bases and J lost 7, with 11 bases in between. The CDR3 spans 14 residues.